The following is a T cell receptor beta chain sequence with its context. Its antigen is undetermined. The sample comes from a study of beta chain features in type 1 diabetes. The study's findings and limits: PCR might pick shorter templates more often, in the same way for patients and controls.

This CDR3 spans 15 amino acids. V lost 0 bases and J lost 1, with 10 bases in between. CDR1 is SEHNR, CDR2 FQNEAQ, per germline (reference sequence). Every bit of the isolated RNA underwent reverse transcription, so sequencing read expressed TCRB transcripts. Method: immunoSEQ multiplex PCR; TCRdb's copy keeps in-frame clones and lacks some. The sample yields 860,000 or so clones, 15% to 20% seen once. Blood was collected once per donor into heparin, averaging roughly 0.12 L. The TCR comes from a woman younger than 35 in good health. V usage is TRBV7-9 and J usage is TRBJ2-7; possibly TRBD1 or TRBD2 for D (6 bases each). The material sequenced was naive CD4+ T cells from blood. CDR3 region: CASSLAGGTSYEQYF. The CDR3 DNA follows: TGTGCCAGCAGCTTAGCGGGGGGCACTTCCTACGAGCAGTACTTC. The full variable domain, with the rest looked up from reference TRBV7-9 and TRBJ2-7, is DTGVSQNPRHKITKRGQNVTFRCDPISEHNRLYWYRQTLGQGPEFLTYFQNEAQLEKSRLLSDRFSAERPKGSFSTLEIQRTEQGDSAMYLCASSLAGGTSYEQYFGPGTRLTVT.